This T cell receptor (beta chain) was sequenced for a study of blood T cell repertoires in COVID-19. Overall study: Samples of COVID-19 (acute and convalescent) were obtained from the United States, Italy and Spain.

Germline V CDR1 and CDR2: SGDLS, YYNGEE. The CDR3 is made up of 17 amino acids. Unmatched junction bases numbered 6, after V lost 4 bases and J lost 0 bases. Authors' processing steps: Reference gene primer amplification gave estimated nucleated cell counts. Produced via immunoSEQ multiplex PCR; TCRdb's table is partial and in-frame only. For V, J and clone size, that table is used; D and trimming come from the DNA. The table includes around 67,000 clones, 88% detected once. Sequences were obtained from peripheral blood. The chain carries TRBV9 and TRBJ2-3; 12 positions agree with TRBD2. This clonotype was sampled from an elderly woman with active or convalescent COVID-19. Here the CDR3 DNA reads TGTGCCAGCAGCCCCAGGACTAGCGGGGCCAGCACAGATACGCAGTATTTT. Amino acids: CASSPRTSGASTDTQYF.